This TCR beta chain derives from a study of blood T cell repertoires in COVID-19. For the study at large: PBMCs, B-cell-depleted T cells, or T cells were the source of the cDNA or gDNA that made up the material.

Profiling relied on immunoSEQ multiplex PCR, and the TCRdb table lists in-frame clones only, not all of them. This sample has some 50,000 clones, with approximately 82% found just once. V dropped 5 bases and J dropped 4 bases, with 12 bases sitting between them. The CDR3 is 13 amino acids. Germline CDR1 SEHNR, CDR2 FQNEAQ (reference sequence). The rearrangement uses TRBV7-9 and TRBJ2-7, with D maybe TRBD1 (5 bases). Sequences were obtained from peripheral blood. The clonotype comes from an elderly woman with acute or convalescent COVID-19. The CDR3 protein is CASSQTAVYEQYF. The CDR3 DNA reads TGTGCCAGCAGCCAGACAGCTGTTTACGAGCAGTACTTC.